This T cell receptor beta chain is drawn from a study of T cell responses to AZD1222 COVID-19 vaccine (dated by TCRdb to 2020 to 2023). About the investigation overall: AZD1222 recipients with second doses at about 4 weeks or about 12 weeks were pooled, because spike-specific TCR depth and breadth did not differ between schedules. Enrollment into the trials was organized by age into subgroups of 18-55, 56-69 and 70-plus years, and those subgroups contained approximately 160, 26 and 62 TCR-sequenced participants, respectively. TCR sequencing covered some 250 trial participants: around 210 given two doses of AZD1222 and 26 given two doses of MenACWY control vaccine. Study-level results and caveats: Only a handful of AZD1222 recipients were SARS-CoV-2 seropositive at baseline, limiting conclusions about previously exposed vaccinees. Reportedly, almost half of the unique spike-specific TCRs recognized epitopes lying outside the regions that are mutated in the B.1.351 and B.1.1.7 variants. The 56-69-year group was small, and its depth increase did not reach significance, likely because of low power. Participants were mostly white British, with more females than males. The authors suggested clonal diversity may have been underestimated. The whole spike protein was spanned by vaccine-associated CD4 TCRs, and dominant responses were seen in regions 160-218 and 743-854. Because no day 14 peak-response samples were available, the repertoires could be characterized only after the peak T cell response. After two AZD1222 doses, both the breadth and the depth of spike-specific TCRs were significantly higher than at day 0 and than in MenACWY recipients.

The CDR3 regions of human TCRbeta chains were analyzed by immunosequencing. As for the original processing: TCRs in the repertoires were compared against a reference library of SARS-CoV-2-specific TCRs that had been generated with the MIRA antigen-specificity platform. Breadth was defined as the fraction of unique TCRs that were SARS-CoV-2-associated, and depth was defined as the fraction of total T cells that were SARS-CoV-2-associated. Each spike-specific TCR was assigned to its reactive spike region and to a CD4 or CD8 class using the MIRA data. Log10-transformed breadth and depth values were compared by one-way ANOVA with Sidak's multiple comparisons tests. TCRdb mirrors the immuneACCESS table, restricted to in-frame sequences. Some clones are absent from its copies; in checked studies, under half trace to an unresolved V gene, and the reason for the others is unknown. V, J and clone size are those of that table, while D and trimming were read from the DNA. This sample holds approximately 180,000 clones; 87% were observed only once. 2% to 3% of the sample is taken by the ten largest.

The time point label corresponds to: baseline before first vaccination. Vaccinee samples came from UK trials COV001 and COV002, including a single-blind randomized controlled phase 2/3 trial of AZD1222 (ChAdOx1 nCoV-19) in healthy adults. For TCRbeta chain sequencing, PBMC samples were collected from trial participants at day 0 and at day 28 after the second dose. V and J lose 7 bases and 0 bases, and a span of 10 bases separates them. The germline V gene sets CDR1 to SGHRS and CDR2 to YFSETQ. From the cysteine up to the phenylalanine, the CDR3 has a length of 14 residues. Only the CDR3 portion is preserved as DNA: 42 bases, with reading frame beginning at the first base. Remarks on this clone: The target of this receptor is not known. Per-base qualities were not stored, and no clone one base away is much larger.

The receptor chain draws on TRBV5-1 and TRBJ1-4, with TRBD1 as a weak D call on 5 bases. The source was peripheral blood, collected on day 0 of AZD1222 vaccination. The TCR was taken from an adult in good health. The CDR3 is CASGLTATNEKLFF. In nucleotides, the sequence is TGCGCCAGCGGCCTGACAGCAACTAATGAAAAACTGTTTTTT.